This T cell receptor (beta chain) was recorded in a study of cytomegalovirus exposure and HLA in healthy donors. Study-level background: Some 85 million unique TCRs, all from HLA-typed donors, were included in an early release of the data.

Of note for this clone: Antigen specificity is unknown.

PCR used 60 Vbeta primers and 13 Jbeta primers. Method: immunoSEQ multiplex PCR; TCRdb's copy keeps in-frame clones and lacks some. The sample has 150,000 to 200,000 clones; more than 60% are singletons. CDR1 is LNHDA and CDR2 is SQIVND in the germline V gene (reference sequence). CDR3 length equals 14 residues. The J segment lost 4 bases and the V segment lost 5 bases, leaving 6 bases of the junction unmatched. Study-level findings and limits: A later analysis showed HLA-associated TCR beta chains outstripping equally common others in clonal expansion.

Sequencing was performed on PBMCs. This sequence joins TRBV19 and TRBJ2-7; TRBD1 matches 9 bases. The clonotype comes from a female donor in good health and CMV-seronegative. The CDR3 DNA is TGTGCCAGTAGTGGCACCGGGACAGGGTACGAGCAGTACTTC. As protein: CASSGTGTGYEQYF.